A single sample gave rise to the 21 T cell receptor beta chains below, sequenced in a study of cytomegalovirus exposure and HLA in healthy donors. Sequenced by immunoSEQ multiplex PCR; TCRdb stores in-frame clones only, minus some. The table has around 190,000 clones, around 85% seen once. The sample comprised PBMCs. All receptors derive from a man aged 18 to 30 in good health and CMV-seropositive.

This sequence joins TRBV7-2 and TRBJ2-4; TRBD1 aligns across 8 bases. From germline, CDR1 is SGHTA and CDR2 FQGNSA. V gave up 5 bases and J gave up 3 bases; unmatched junction bases: 18. The CDR3 is 19 amino acids. In nucleotides, the CDR3 is TGTGCCAGCAGCCGCTTGCCGGGACAGGACCCAAACGGCAAAAACATTCAGTACTTC. This codes for CASSRLPGQDPNGKNIQYF.

This clone occurred a few times. V gene TRBV6-4 combines with J gene TRBJ2-7; 13 nucleotides align to TRBD2. CDR1 and CDR2 (germline): MRHNA, SNTAGT. Losses at the gene ends were 6 bases for V and 4 bases for J; bases not matched to a gene: 6. The CDR3 loop spans 15 amino acids. CDR3 nucleotides: TGTGCCAGCAGCGGGACTAGCGGGATCCAGTACGAGCAGTACTTC. It yields the protein CASSGTSGIQYEQYF.

This chain links TRBV13 with TRBJ2-1; 7 nucleotides align to TRBD1. V was clipped by 3 bases and J by 8 bases; unmatched bases: 10. Germline V gives CDR1 PRHDT, CDR2 FYEKMQ (reference sequence). The CDR3 length is 15 residues. The CDR3 DNA reads as TGTGCCAGCAGCTTCCAAGGGGGCCTTTACTATGAGCAGTTCTTC. As protein: CASSFQGGLYYEQFF.

The rearrangement uses TRBV14 and TRBJ2-1; perhaps TRBD2 as D (6 bases). CDR3 length equals 14 residues. With 5 bases removed from V and 4 bases from J, the gap between germline ends came to 12 bases. Per germline, CDR1 SGHDN and CDR2 FVKESK. This chain's CDR3 is CASSGGLGYNEQFF. The CDR3 region has the DNA TGTGCCAGCAGCGGGGGACTGGGGTACAATGAGCAGTTCTTC. Using reference TRBV14 and TRBJ2-1 for the parts outside the CDR3, the full variable domain is EAGVTQFPSHSVIEKGQTVTLRCDPISGHDNLYWYRRVMGKEIKFLLHFVKESKQDESGMPNNRFLAERTGGTYSTLKVQPAELEDSGVYFCASSGGLGYNEQFFGPGTRLTVL.

V is TRBV7-8 and J is TRBJ2-7, with 9 nucleotides matching TRBD2. Per germline, CDR1 SGHVS and CDR2 FQNEAQ. The V segment lost 1 base and the J segment 7 bases; nucleotides outside the gene matches: 11. The CDR3 is 16 residues long. As DNA, the CDR3 is TGTGCCAGCAGCTTAGGAAGACTAGCGGCACTTCGGGAGCAGTACTTC. Amino acid sequence: CASSLGRLAALREQYF.

The chain couples TRBV27 to TRBJ1-4; D ambiguous. CDR1 is MNHEY, CDR2 SMNVEV, per germline (reference sequence). The CDR3 spans 14 residues. V gave up 4 bases and J gave up 7 bases, with 13 bases separating them. The CDR3 DNA sequence: TGTGCCAGCAGTTCAATTCTTGATAGTGAAAAACTGTTTTTT. It translates to CASSSILDSEKLFF.

The J gene is TRBJ2-5, the V gene TRBV29-1, with D possibly being TRBD2 (6 bases). The CDR3 totals 12 residues. The germline V gene encodes CDR1 SQVTM and CDR2 ANQGSEA. V was shortened by 4 bases and J by 5 bases, with 11 bases between the two germline ends. CDR3 region: CSVASGRETQYF. CDR3 nucleotide sequence: TGCAGCGTTGCGAGTGGGAGGGAGACCCAGTACTTC. Combining the CDR3 with reference TRBV29-1 and TRBJ2-5 gives the whole variable domain SAVISQKPSRDICQRGTSLTIQCQVDSQVTMMFWYRQQPGQSLTLIATANQGSEATYESGFVIDKFPISRPNLTFSTLTVSNMSPEDSSIYLCSVASGRETQYFGPGTRLLVL.

V gene TRBV5-6 combines with J gene TRBJ1-5; 9 positions match TRBD1. This CDR3 contains 16 residues. Trimming took 1 base from V and 8 from J; bases not matched to a gene: 10. The germline CDR1 and CDR2 sequences are SGHDT and YYEEEE. The CDR3 sequence is CASSLYKGQGDEPQHF. In nucleotides, the CDR3 is TGTGCCAGCAGCTTGTATAAGGGACAGGGCGACGAGCCCCAGCATTTT.

In this sample, this clone turned up a few times. CDR3 sequence: CASSQATSRTYEQYF. CDR3 in DNA: TGCGCCAGCAGCCAAGCGACTAGCCGTACCTACGAGCAGTACTTC. The chain carries TRBV4-1 and TRBJ2-7, with 7 positions matching TRBD2. Germline assignment: CDR1 MGHRA and CDR2 YSYEKL. This CDR3 comprises 15 residues. V lost 1 base, J lost 2 bases, and 5 bases stayed unmatched.

The rearrangement uses TRBV6-5 and TRBJ2-3, with TRBD1 identical over 7 bases. The CDR3 is made up of 14 amino acids. Germline V gene lookup returns CDR1 MNHEY and CDR2 SVGAGI. The J segment lost 6 bases and the V segment lost 6 bases, leaving 9 bases of the junction unmatched. The CDR3 sequence: CASRDPTGVDTQYF. The CDR3 region has the DNA TGTGCCAGCAGGGACCCAACAGGGGTCGATACGCAGTATTTT.

This clone was detected once. The DNA for the CDR3 is TGTGCCAGCAGCCGGACAGGTGGAACGATTCAGCCCCAGCATTTT. Encoded protein: CASSRTGGTIQPQHF. The rearrangement joins TRBV28 to TRBJ1-5; 7 positions agree with TRBD1. Germline V lookup: CDR1 MDHEN, CDR2 SYDVKM. V lost 6 bases to trimming and J lost 6 bases; unmatched junction nucleotides: 11. The CDR3 spans 15 residues. Full variable domain (outside the CDR3, taken from reference TRBV28 and TRBJ1-5): DVKVTQSSRYLVKRTGEKVFLECVQDMDHENMFWYRQDPGLGLRLIYFSYDVKMKEKGDIPEGYSVSREKKERFSLILESASTNQTSMYLCASSRTGGTIQPQHFGDGTRLSIL.

The chain employs TRBV28 and TRBJ1-2; D possibly corresponds to TRBD1 (5 bases). CDR1 and CDR2 from the germline V gene are MDHEN and SYDVKM. Trimming removed 5 bases from V and 6 bases from J, with 13 bases in between. There are 13 residues in the CDR3. CDR3 sequence reads: CASSLPAGDGYTF. For the CDR3, the DNA is TGTGCCAGCAGTCTTCCGGCGGGGGATGGCTACACCTTC.

This CDR3 reads CASSQSSRRCYKDTQYF. CDR3 DNA: TGCGCCAGCAGTCAATCCTCGCGGAGGTGCTACAAAGATACGCAGTATTTT. The rearrangement links TRBV23-1 to TRBJ2-3; tentative D call: TRBD2 (5 bases). TRBV23-1 is known as an ORF, though its function is uncertain. Trimming removed 0 bases from V and 5 bases from J, with 18 bases in between. The CDR3 sequence is 17 residues long.

The rearrangement uses TRBV5-1 and TRBJ2-3; 11 bases line up with TRBD2. Germline trimming cut 2 bases from V and 6 bases from J; bases unmatched to any gene: 5. Germline values: CDR1 SGHRS, CDR2 YFSETQ. The CDR3 length is 15 residues. CDR3 nucleotides: TGCGCCAGCAGCTTCACACTAGCGGGAGCGGATACGCAGTATTTT. This encodes CASSFTLAGADTQYF.

The CDR3 nucleotides are TGTGCCAGTAGCTCCGGGACAGGGTACTACAATGAGCAGTTCTTC. This codes for CASSSGTGYYNEQFF. V gene TRBV19 combines with J gene TRBJ2-1; TRBD1 matches 9 bases. The CDR3 is made up of 15 amino acids. V trimming: 6 bases; J trimming: 3 bases; junction bases outside the gene matches: 6. The germline gives CDR1 LNHDA, CDR2 SQIVND (reference sequence).

The J gene is TRBJ1-5, the V gene TRBV12-5; 7 bases align to TRBD1. Trimming cost V 5 bases and J 0 bases; bases outside gene matches: 4. The CDR3 sequence is 15 residues long. Germline V gene data show CDR1 as LGHNT and CDR2 as FRNRAP. In DNA form, the CDR3 reads TGTGCTAGTGGTCAGGGGGATTATAGCAATCAGCCCCAGCATTTT. Protein sequence: CASGQGDYSNQPQHF.

The rearrangement joins TRBV19 to TRBJ1-1; perhaps TRBD1 as D (6 bases). CDR1 and CDR2 from the germline V gene are LNHDA and SQIVND (reference sequence). Trimming pared 6 bases from V and 11 bases from J, leaving 22 bases between. The CDR3 is 14 amino acids. CDR3 DNA sequence: TGTGCCAGTAGCGACTCCGGGGGGCTGGGCAGCGCTTTCTTT. Encoded protein: CASSDSGGLGSAFF.

The chain combines TRBV14 with TRBJ2-1; 12 bases align to TRBD2. The CDR3 extends over 17 amino acids. The germline V gene has CDR1 SGHDN and CDR2 FVKESK. V was pared by 0 bases and J by 5 bases, with 5 bases of the junction left unmatched. CDR3 sequence (DNA): TGTGCCAGCAGCCAAGATATAGGACTAGCGGGGAACAATGAGCAGTTCTTC. It encodes CASSQDIGLAGNNEQFF.

The chain couples TRBV2 to TRBJ1-2, with 10 bases fitting TRBD1. CDR1 SNHLY and CDR2 FYNNEI come from the germline V gene. This CDR3 spans 14 amino acids. Unmatched junction bases numbered 4, after V lost 6 bases and J lost 3 bases. The CDR3 is CASRDGQGDYGYTF. CDR3 nucleotides: TGTGCCAGCAGGGACGGACAGGGGGACTATGGCTACACCTTC.

The chain is built from TRBV15 and TRBJ2-7, with D maybe TRBD2 (8 bases). V dropped 3 bases and J dropped 2 bases, with 32 bases sitting between them. The CDR3 runs to 21 residues. Per the germline V gene, CDR1 is LNHNV and CDR2 is YYDKDF (reference sequence). The CDR3 region has the DNA TGTGCCACCAGCAGCGTCCGACAGGGTACCTCGGAGACTAGCGTCACCTACGAGCAGTACTTC. Encoded protein: CATSSVRQGTSETSVTYEQYF.

The chain has TRBV2 and TRBJ1-4, with 8 bases fitting TRBD1. The CDR3 runs to 13 residues. Trimming took 3 bases from V and 7 from J; bases not matched to a gene: 1. Germline CDR1 reads SNHLY; CDR2 reads FYNNEI. CDR3 amino acids: CASSDRGPEKLFF. CDR3 in DNA: TGTGCCAGCAGTGACAGGGGGCCTGAAAAACTGTTTTTT.